The clone carrying this T cell receptor beta chain was seen a single time. Its antigen remains unidentified. These data are taken from a study of Ad26.COV2.S vaccination and SARS-CoV-2 variants. Study-level results: Once vaccination had occurred, spike-specific CD8+ and CD4+ T cell responses reportedly showed substantial breadth.

CDR3 length: 12 amino acids. The V end was cut by 5 bases, the J end by 14 bases, with 16 bases between. Germline CDR1 and CDR2: SEHNR and FQNEAQ (reference sequence). Method: immunoSEQ multiplex PCR; TCRdb's copy keeps in-frame clones and lacks some. The sample consists of around 450,000 clones, 90% of them appearing once. The sample's treatment: some 20 received Ad26.COV2.S at low or high dose, single or two shots; a few received placebo; per-sample allocation not given. After the first vaccine or placebo injection, samples were drawn on day 63. An adult aged 18-55 years in Boston served as the donor.

This chain uses TRBV7-9 with TRBJ2-1; tentative D call: TRBD2 (8 bases). The sample in question was peripheral blood, obtained in a trial of Ad26.COV2.S vaccine versus placebo. The TCR sequence derives from a person between 18 and 65 years old who received the Ad26.COV2.S COVID-19 vaccine or a placebo. CDR3 DNA: TGTGCCAGCAGCCCCCGGGAGGGGGCGGAGTTCTTC. Encoded protein: CASSPREGAEFF.